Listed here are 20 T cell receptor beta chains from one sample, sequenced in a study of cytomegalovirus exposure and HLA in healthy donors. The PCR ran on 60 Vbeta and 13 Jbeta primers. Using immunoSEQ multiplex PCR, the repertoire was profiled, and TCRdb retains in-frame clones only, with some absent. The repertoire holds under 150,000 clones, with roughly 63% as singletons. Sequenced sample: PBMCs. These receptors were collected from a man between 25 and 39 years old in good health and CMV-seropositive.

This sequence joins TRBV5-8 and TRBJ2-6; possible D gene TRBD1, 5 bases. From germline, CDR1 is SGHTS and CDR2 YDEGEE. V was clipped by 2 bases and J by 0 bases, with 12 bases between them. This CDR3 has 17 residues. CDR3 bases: TGTGCCAGCAGCTTCAGGGTTTTCAGCTCTGGGGCCAACGTCCTGACTTTC. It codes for CASSFRVFSSGANVLTF.

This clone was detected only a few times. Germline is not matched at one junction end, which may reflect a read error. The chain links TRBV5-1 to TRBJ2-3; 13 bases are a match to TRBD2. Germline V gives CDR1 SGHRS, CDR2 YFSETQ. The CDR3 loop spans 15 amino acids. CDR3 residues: CASSLGLAGKDTQYF. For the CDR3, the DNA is TGCGCCAGCAGTTTGGGACTAGCGGGAAAAGATACGCAGTATTTT. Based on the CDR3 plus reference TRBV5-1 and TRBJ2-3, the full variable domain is KAGVTQTPRYLIKTRGQQVTLSCSPISGHRSVSWYQQTPGQGLQFLFEYFSETQRNKGNFPGRFSGRQFSNSRSEMNVSTLELGDSALYLCASSLGLAGKDTQYFGPGTRLTVL.

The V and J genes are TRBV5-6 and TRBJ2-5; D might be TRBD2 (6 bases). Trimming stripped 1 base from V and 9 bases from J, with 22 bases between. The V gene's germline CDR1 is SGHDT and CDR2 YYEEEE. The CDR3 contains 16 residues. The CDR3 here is CASSLRGTPFGLAQYF. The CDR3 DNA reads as TGTGCCAGCAGCTTGCGTGGGACTCCTTTTGGTCTTGCCCAGTACTTC.

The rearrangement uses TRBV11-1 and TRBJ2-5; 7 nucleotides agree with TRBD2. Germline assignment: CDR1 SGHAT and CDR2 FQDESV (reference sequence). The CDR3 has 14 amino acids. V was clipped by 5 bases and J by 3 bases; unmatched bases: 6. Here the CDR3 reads CASSPMTSKETQYF. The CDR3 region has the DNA TGTGCCAGCAGCCCCATGACTAGCAAAGAGACCCAGTACTTC.

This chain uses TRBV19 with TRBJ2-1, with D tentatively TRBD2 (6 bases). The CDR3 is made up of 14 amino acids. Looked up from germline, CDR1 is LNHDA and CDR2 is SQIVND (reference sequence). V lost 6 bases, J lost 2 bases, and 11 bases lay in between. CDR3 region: CASSVWGAYNEQFF. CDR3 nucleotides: TGTGCCAGTAGCGTTTGGGGGGCCTACAATGAGCAGTTCTTC.

Written as DNA, the CDR3 is TGCGCCAGCAGCTTGCAGGGGCGGCCTAACACCGGGGAGCTGTTTTTT. It translates to CASSLQGRPNTGELFF. The chain couples TRBV5-1 to TRBJ2-2; D may be TRBD1 (6 bases). The length of the CDR3 is 16 residues. Germline loops: CDR1 SGHRS, CDR2 YFSETQ. Between the trimmed V and J ends, which lost 1 base and 2 bases, there was a span of 12 bases.

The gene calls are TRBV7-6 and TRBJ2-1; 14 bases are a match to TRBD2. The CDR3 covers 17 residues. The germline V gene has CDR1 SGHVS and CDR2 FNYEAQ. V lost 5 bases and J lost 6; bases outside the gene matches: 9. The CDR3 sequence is CASSIGTSGRLSNEQFF. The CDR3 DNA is TGTGCCAGCAGCATCGGGACTAGCGGGAGACTAAGCAATGAGCAGTTCTTC.

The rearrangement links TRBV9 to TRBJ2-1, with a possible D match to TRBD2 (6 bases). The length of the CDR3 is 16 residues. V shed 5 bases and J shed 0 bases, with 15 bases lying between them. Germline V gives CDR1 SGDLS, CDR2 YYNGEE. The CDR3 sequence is CASSLSGSFSYNEQFF. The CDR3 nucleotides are TGTGCCAGCAGTCTTAGCGGATCTTTCTCCTACAATGAGCAGTTCTTC.

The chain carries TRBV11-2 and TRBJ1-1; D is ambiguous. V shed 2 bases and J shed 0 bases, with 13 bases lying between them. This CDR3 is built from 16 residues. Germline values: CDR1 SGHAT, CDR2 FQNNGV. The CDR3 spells CASSLKFGEMNTEAFF. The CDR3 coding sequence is TGTGCCAGCAGCTTAAAGTTCGGGGAGATGAACACTGAAGCTTTCTTT. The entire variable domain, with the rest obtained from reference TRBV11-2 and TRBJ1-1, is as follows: EAGVAQSPRYKIIEKRQSVAFWCNPISGHATLYWYQQILGQGPKLLIQFQNNGVVDDSQLPKDRFSAERLKGVDSTLKIQPAKLEDSAVYLCASSLKFGEMNTEAFFGQGTRLTVV.

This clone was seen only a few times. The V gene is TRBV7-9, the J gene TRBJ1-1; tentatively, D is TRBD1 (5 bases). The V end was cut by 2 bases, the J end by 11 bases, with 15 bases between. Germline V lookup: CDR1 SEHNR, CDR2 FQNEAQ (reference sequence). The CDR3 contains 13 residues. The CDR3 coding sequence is TGTGCCAGCAGCTTAACTGGGACTTTAGGGGCTTTCTTT. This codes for CASSLTGTLGAFF.

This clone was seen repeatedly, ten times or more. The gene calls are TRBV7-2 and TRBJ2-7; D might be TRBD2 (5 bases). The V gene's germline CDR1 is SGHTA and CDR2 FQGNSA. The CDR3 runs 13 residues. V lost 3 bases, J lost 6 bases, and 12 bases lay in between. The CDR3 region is CASSFMRGIEQYF. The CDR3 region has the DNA TGTGCCAGCAGCTTTATGCGAGGGATCGAGCAGTACTTC.

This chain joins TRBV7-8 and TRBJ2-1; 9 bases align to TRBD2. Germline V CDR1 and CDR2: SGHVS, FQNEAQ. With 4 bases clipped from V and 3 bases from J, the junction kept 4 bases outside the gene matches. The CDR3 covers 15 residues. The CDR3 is CASSSRLADYNEQFF. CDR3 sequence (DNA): TGTGCCAGCAGCTCGCGACTAGCGGACTACAATGAGCAGTTCTTC.

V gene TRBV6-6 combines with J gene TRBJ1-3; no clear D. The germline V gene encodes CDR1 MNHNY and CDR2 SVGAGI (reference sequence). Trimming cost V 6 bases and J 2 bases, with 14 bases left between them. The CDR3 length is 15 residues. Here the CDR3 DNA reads TGTGCCAGCAGCCACCCGGGAGAGCCTGGAAACACCATATATTTT. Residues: CASSHPGEPGNTIYF.

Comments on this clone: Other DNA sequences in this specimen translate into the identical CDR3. This CDR3 reads CASSPQGGNQPQHF. As DNA, the CDR3 is TGTGCCAGCTCACCGCAGGGGGGAAATCAGCCCCAGCATTTT. This chain joins TRBV18 and TRBJ1-5; TRBD1 matches 7 bases. Germline values: CDR1 KGHSH, CDR2 LQKENI. CDR3 length: 14 residues. With 3 bases clipped from V and 4 bases from J, the junction kept 3 bases outside the gene matches.

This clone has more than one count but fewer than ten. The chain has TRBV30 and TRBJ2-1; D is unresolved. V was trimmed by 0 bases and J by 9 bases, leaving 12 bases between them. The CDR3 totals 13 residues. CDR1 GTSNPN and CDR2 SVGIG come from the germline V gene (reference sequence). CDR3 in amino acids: CAWSVALRVEQFF. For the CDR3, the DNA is TGTGCCTGGAGTGTGGCCCTTCGTGTTGAGCAGTTCTTC.

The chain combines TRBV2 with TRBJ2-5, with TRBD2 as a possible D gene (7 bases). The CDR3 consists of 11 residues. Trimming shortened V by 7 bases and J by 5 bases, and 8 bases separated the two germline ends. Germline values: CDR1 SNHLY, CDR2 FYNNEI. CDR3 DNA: TGTGCCAGCAAGGGGGGGGAGACCCAGTACTTC. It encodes CASKGGETQYF. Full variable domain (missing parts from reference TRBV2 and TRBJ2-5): EPEVTQTPSHQVTQMGQEVILRCVPISNHLYFYWYRQILGQKVEFLVSFYNNEISEKSEIFDDQFSVERPDGSNFTLKIRSTKLEDSAMYFCASKGGETQYFGPGTRLLVL.

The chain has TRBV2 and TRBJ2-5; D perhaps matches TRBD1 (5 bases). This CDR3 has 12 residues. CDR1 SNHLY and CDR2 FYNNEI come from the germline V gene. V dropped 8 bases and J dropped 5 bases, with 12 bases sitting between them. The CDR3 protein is CASRRGWETQYF. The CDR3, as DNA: TGTGCCAGCCGAAGGGGTTGGGAGACCCAGTACTTC.

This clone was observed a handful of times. CDR3 sequence reads: CASPVATGELFF. CDR3 in DNA: TGTGCCAGTCCAGTGGCAACCGGGGAGCTGTTTTTT. This chain joins TRBV30 and TRBJ2-2, with D unresolved. This CDR3 spans 12 amino acids. V was trimmed by 8 bases and J by 5 bases, leaving 12 bases between them. Germline values: CDR1 GTSNPN, CDR2 SVGIG (reference sequence).

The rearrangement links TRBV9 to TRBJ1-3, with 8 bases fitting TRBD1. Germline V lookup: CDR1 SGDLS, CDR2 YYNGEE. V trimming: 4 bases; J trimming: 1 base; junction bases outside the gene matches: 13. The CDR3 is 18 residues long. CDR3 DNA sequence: TGTGCCAGCAGCCTATTCGGGACAGGAGAGGGTTCTGGAAACACCATATATTTT. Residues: CASSLFGTGEGSGNTIYF.

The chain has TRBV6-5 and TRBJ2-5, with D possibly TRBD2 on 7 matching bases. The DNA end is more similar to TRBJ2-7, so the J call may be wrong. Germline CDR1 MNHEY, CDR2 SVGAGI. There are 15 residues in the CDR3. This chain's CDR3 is CASSEGGLYSYEQYF. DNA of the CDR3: TGTGCCAGCTCCGAGGGGGGGCTCTATTCCTACGAGCAGTACTTC.